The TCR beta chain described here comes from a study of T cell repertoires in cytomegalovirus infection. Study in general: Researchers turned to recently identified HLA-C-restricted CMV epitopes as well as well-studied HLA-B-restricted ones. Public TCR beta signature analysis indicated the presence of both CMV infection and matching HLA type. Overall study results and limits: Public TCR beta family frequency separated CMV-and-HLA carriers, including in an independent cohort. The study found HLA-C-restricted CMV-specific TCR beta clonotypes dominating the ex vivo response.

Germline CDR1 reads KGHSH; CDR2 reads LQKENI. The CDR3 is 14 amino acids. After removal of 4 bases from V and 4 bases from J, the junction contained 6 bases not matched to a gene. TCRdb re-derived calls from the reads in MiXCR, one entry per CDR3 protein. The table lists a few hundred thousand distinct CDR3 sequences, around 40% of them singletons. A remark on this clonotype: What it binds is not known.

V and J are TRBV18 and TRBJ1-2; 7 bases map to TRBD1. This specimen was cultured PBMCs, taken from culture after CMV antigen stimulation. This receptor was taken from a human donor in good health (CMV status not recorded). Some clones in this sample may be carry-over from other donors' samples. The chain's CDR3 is CASSRGQSPYGYTF. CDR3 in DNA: TGTGCCAGCTCACGGGGACAGAGTCCCTATGGCTACACCTTC.